The next 17 T cell receptor beta chains were all read from a single sample in a study of blood T cell repertoires in COVID-19. The protocol was immunoSEQ multiplex PCR, while the TCRdb copy is restricted to in-frame clones and leaves out a portion. The sample holds over 40,000 clones, 90% to 95% seen once. Sequencing used peripheral blood. The receptors originated from a woman older than 75 with acute or convalescent COVID-19.

This sequence joins TRBV7-2 and TRBJ1-1; 7 bases agree with TRBD1. Germline-derived CDR1 and CDR2 are SGHTA and FQGNSA. With 5 bases clipped from V and 3 bases from J, the junction kept 3 bases outside the gene matches. The CDR3 loop spans 13 amino acids. The CDR3 DNA follows: TGTGCCAGCAGCAATCAGGGGGACACTGAAGCTTTCTTT. It translates to CASSNQGDTEAFF.

V gene TRBV24-1 combines with J gene TRBJ2-1; possibly TRBD1 for D (5 bases). V gave up 1 base and J gave up 7 bases, with 10 bases separating them. CDR1 is KGHDR, CDR2 SFDVKD, per germline. The length of the CDR3 is 14 residues. CDR3 in DNA: TGTGCCACCAGTGATTTCAGGGCCAAAAATGAGCAGTTCTTC. It encodes CATSDFRAKNEQFF.

Only one count was recorded for this clone. This rearrangement joins TRBV5-4 to TRBJ2-4; TRBD2 matches at 8 bases. V shed 5 bases, J shed 1 base, and the junction held 5 bases outside the gene matches. This CDR3 is 15 amino acids long. The V gene's germline CDR1 is SGHNT and CDR2 YYREEE (reference sequence). The CDR3 spells CASSRAGVAKNIQYF. The DNA for the CDR3 is TGTGCCAGCAGTCGAGCGGGAGTTGCCAAAAACATTCAGTACTTC.

The chain recombines TRBV21-1 with TRBJ2-4; the D call of TRBD2 is as the table states it, not checked on the DNA. TRBV21-1 is tagged as a pseudogene. CDR3 length equals 13 residues. The CDR3 DNA follows: TGTGCCAGGGGACTAGCGGGAGTGAACATTCAGTACTTC. Its protein is CARGLAGVNIQYF.

This sequence joins TRBV5-1 and TRBJ2-6; possible D gene TRBD1, 5 bases. CDR1 and CDR2 (germline): SGHRS, YFSETQ. Deletions cut 3 bases from V and 0 bases from J, with 10 bases between. The CDR3 spans 16 residues. In DNA, the CDR3 is TGCGCCAGCAGCTCCGGACACAGCTCTGGGGCCAACGTCCTGACTTTC. It specifies CASSSGHSSGANVLTF.

The chain has TRBV18 and TRBJ1-1; TRBD1 might be the D (5 bases). This CDR3 spans 13 amino acids. Trimming shortened V by 5 bases and J by 8 bases, and 15 bases separated the two germline ends. Germline CDR1 and CDR2: KGHSH and LQKENI. CDR3 nucleotide sequence: TGTGCCAGCTCAACCCGGACACGCGACGAAGCTTTCTTT. It translates to CASSTRTRDEAFF.

V and J are TRBV6-2 or TRBV6-3 and TRBJ1-1; D uncertain. Germline values: CDR1 MNHEY, CDR2 SVGEGT. The CDR3 sequence is 13 residues long. Trimming shortened V by 0 bases and J by 4 bases, and 6 bases separated the two germline ends. The CDR3 protein is CASSYSAGTEAFF. The CDR3 nucleotides read TGTGCCAGCAGTTACTCGGCGGGCACTGAAGCTTTCTTT.

This chain links TRBV5-4 with TRBJ2-7; TRBD1 aligns across 7 bases. Germline lookup yields CDR1 SGHNT and CDR2 YYREEE (reference sequence). Trimming took 2 bases from V and 6 from J; bases not matched to a gene: 14. The CDR3 is 16 residues long. Here the CDR3 reads CASSFSRGLGHSEQYF. CDR3 bases: TGTGCCAGCAGCTTTTCAAGGGGGCTTGGCCACTCCGAGCAGTACTTC.

The chain employs TRBV7-2 and TRBJ1-1, with 9 nucleotides matching TRBD1. Germline V gives CDR1 SGHTA, CDR2 FQGNSA. The CDR3 has 14 amino acids. V lost 2 bases, J lost 4 bases, and 2 bases stayed unmatched. CDR3 DNA sequence: TGTGCCAGCAGCTTACGGGACAGGGCCACTGAAGCTTTCTTT. It codes for CASSLRDRATEAFF. The complete variable domain, with remaining parts taken from reference TRBV7-2 and TRBJ1-1, reads GAGVSQSPSNKVTEKGKDVELRCDPISGHTALYWYRQSLGQGLEFLIYFQGNSAPDKSGLPSDRFSAERTGGSVSTLTIQRTQQEDSAVYLCASSLRDRATEAFFGQGTRLTVV.

The chain couples TRBV7-8 to TRBJ2-5, with 9 nucleotides matching TRBD2. The CDR3 spans 13 residues. From germline, CDR1 is SGHVS and CDR2 FQNEAQ. The V segment lost 1 base and the J segment 7 bases; nucleotides outside the gene matches: 1. The CDR3 loop reads CASSLVREGTQYF. The CDR3 nucleotides are TGTGCCAGCAGCTTAGTGCGGGAGGGGACCCAGTACTTC.

The V call is TRBV7-8, the J call TRBJ2-3; D call uncertain. V was shortened by 5 bases and J by 5 bases, with 8 bases between the two germline ends. The CDR3 covers 12 residues. CDR1 SGHVS and CDR2 FQNEAQ come from the germline V gene. CDR3 loop: CASSPRVDTQYF. For the CDR3, the DNA is TGTGCCAGCAGCCCCCGGGTAGATACGCAGTATTTT.

The rearrangement uses TRBV6-2 or TRBV6-3 and TRBJ2-5; D may be TRBD2 (5 bases). Trimming shortened V by 4 bases and J by 5 bases, and 14 bases separated the two germline ends. This CDR3 has 14 amino acids. Germline CDR1 and CDR2: MNHEY and SVGEGT. The CDR3 bases are TGTGCCAGCAGTTCTCAAACAAGAGGGGAGACCCAGTACTTC. Protein: CASSSQTRGETQYF.

CDR3 residues: CASRKTGGGNQPQHF. The CDR3 nucleotides read TGTGCCAGCAGGAAGACAGGGGGCGGCAATCAGCCCCAGCATTTT. This chain links TRBV6-5 with TRBJ1-5; 10 bases line up with TRBD1. Losses at the gene ends were 6 bases for V and 2 bases for J; bases not matched to a gene: 4. This CDR3 has 15 amino acids. Germline lookup yields CDR1 MNHEY and CDR2 SVGAGI.

The chain uses TRBV7-9 and TRBJ2-7, with 8 bases aligning to TRBD2. J was trimmed by 4 bases and V by 1 base; bases with no gene match: 3. The CDR3 has 14 residues. Germline V gene data show CDR1 as SEHNR and CDR2 as FQNEAQ (reference sequence). This CDR3 reads CASSLELAVYEQYF. As DNA, the CDR3 is TGTGCCAGCAGCTTAGAACTAGCGGTATACGAGCAGTACTTC.

This rearrangement joins TRBV27 to TRBJ1-2; 7 bases map to TRBD1. V was pared by 4 bases and J by 8 bases, with 10 bases of the junction left unmatched. CDR3 size: 14 residues. From germline, CDR1 is MNHEY and CDR2 SMNVEV (reference sequence). The CDR3 region has the DNA TGTGCCAGCAGTTCCATCGACAGGGCGCACGGCTACACCTTC. This translates into CASSSIDRAHGYTF.

The chain has TRBV11-2 and TRBJ1-3; TRBD1 matches at 7 bases. Germline V lookup: CDR1 SGHAT, CDR2 FQNNGV. V trimming: 6 bases; J trimming: 0 bases; junction bases outside the gene matches: 8. The CDR3 is 16 amino acids. The CDR3 loop is CASRNTQGFSGNTIYF. In DNA form, the CDR3 reads TGTGCCAGCAGAAATACACAGGGGTTCTCTGGAAACACCATATATTTT.

The chain couples TRBV24-1 to TRBJ1-6; D is possibly TRBD1 (6 bases). Trimming shortened V by 5 bases and J by 11 bases, and 15 bases separated the two germline ends. The CDR3 runs to 14 residues. Germline V gives CDR1 KGHDR, CDR2 SFDVKD. CDR3 in amino acids: CATSGAGAGAPLHF. CDR3 in DNA: TGTGCCACCAGTGGGGCAGGGGCCGGGGCACCCCTCCACTTT.